This TCR beta chain is drawn from a study of CD8 T cells in Susac syndrome. On the study more broadly: At blood draw, Susac syndrome patients were therapy-naive, on corticosteroids, or on intravenous immunoglobulin alone. General study points: That the number of individuals in its TCR sequencing and HLA analysis was relatively small was acknowledged by the study.

From blood CD8+ and CD4+ T cells, TCR beta sequences were generated. A quantity of roughly 0.5 to 1 ug RNA underwent reverse transcription using random hexamers. TCRdb re-analysed the immunoSEQ multiplex PCR reads in MiXCR, keeping a single row per CDR3 protein. The sample records some 68,000 distinct CDR3 sequences, 93% being singletons. Of note for this clonotype: The antigen is undetermined.

The junction had 7 bases not matched to a gene; V was cut back by 5 bases and J by 3 bases. The CDR3 is made up of 14 amino acids. Germline CDR1 is SQVTM and CDR2 is ANQGSEA. This chain links TRBV29-1 with TRBJ1-5; 7 nucleotides match TRBD1. Sample: CD4+ T cells from PBMCs. The receptor's source is a human donor with Susac syndrome. CDR3 in amino acids: CSVWEGQHNQPQHF. The CDR3 DNA reads as TGCAGCGTTTGGGAGGGACAGCACAATCAGCCCCAGCATTTT.